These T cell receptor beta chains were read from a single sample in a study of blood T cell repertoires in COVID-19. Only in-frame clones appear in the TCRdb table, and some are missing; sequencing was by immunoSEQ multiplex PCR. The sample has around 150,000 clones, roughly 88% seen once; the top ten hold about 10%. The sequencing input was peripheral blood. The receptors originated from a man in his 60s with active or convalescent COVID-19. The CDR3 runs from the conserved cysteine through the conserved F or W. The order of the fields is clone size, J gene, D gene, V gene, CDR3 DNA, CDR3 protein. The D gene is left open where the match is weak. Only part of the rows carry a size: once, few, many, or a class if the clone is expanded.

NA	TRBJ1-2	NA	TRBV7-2	TGTGCCAGCAGCTTATCCCCGAGGACTAACTATGGCTACACCTTC	CASSLSPRTNYGYTF
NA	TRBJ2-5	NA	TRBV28	TGTGCCAGCAGTTCATCACGCCTGAGACAGCCAAGGACCCAGTACTTC	CASSSSRLRQPRTQYF
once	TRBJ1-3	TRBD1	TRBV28	TGTGCCAGCAGTTTACAGGGGGCGAAGGGAAACACCATATATTTT	CASSLQGAKGNTIYF
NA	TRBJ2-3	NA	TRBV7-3	TGTGCCAGCAGTACTAGCACAGATACGCAGTATTTT	CASSTSTDTQYF
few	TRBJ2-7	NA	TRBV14	TGTGCCAGCAGCGTTAATACCTACGAGCAGTACTTC	CASSVNTYEQYF
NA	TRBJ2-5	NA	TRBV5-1	TGCGCCAGCAGCTTTGGCAAGGGGTACCAAGAGACCCAGTACTTC	CASSFGKGYQETQYF
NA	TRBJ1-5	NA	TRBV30	TGTGCCTGGAGTCCACTAGGCAATCAGCCCCAGCATTTT	CAWSPLGNQPQHF
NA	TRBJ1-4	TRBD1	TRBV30	TGTGCCTGGAAAGGACAGGGTCTTGGAAAACTGTTTTTT	CAWKGQGLGKLFF
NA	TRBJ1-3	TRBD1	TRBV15	TGTGCCACCAGCAGCGACAGGGCTGGAAACACCATATATTTT	CATSSDRAGNTIYF
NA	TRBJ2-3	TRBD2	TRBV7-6	TGTGCCAGCAGCTTAGGTAGCGGGGGAAGCACAGATACGCAGTATTTT	CASSLGSGGSTDTQYF
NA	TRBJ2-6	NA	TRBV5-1	TGCGCCAGCGCCGGGGTCTCTGGGGCCAACGTCCTGACTTTC	CASAGVSGANVLTF
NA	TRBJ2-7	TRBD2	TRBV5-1	TGCGCCAGCAGCTACAGGGGGCAAAGACTAGCGGGAGATTACGAGCAGTACTTC	CASSYRGQRLAGDYEQYF
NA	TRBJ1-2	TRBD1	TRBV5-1	TGCGCCAGCAGCCTCGGGACAGACTATGGCTACACCTTC	CASSLGTDYGYTF
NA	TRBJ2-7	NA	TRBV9	TGTGCCAGCAGCGCTGGGACTCTCCGCGAGCAGTACTTC	CASSAGTLREQYF
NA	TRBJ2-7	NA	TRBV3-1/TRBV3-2	TGTGCCAGCAGCCAAGGACGGAGCTACGAGCAGTACTTC	CASSQGRSYEQYF
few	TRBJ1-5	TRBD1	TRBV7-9	TGTGCCAGCAGCCACGGACAGGGGGCTTCCAATCAGCCCCAGCATTTT	CASSHGQGASNQPQHF
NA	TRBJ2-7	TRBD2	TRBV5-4	TGTGCCAGCAGCTTGGGACTAGCGGAAACCTACGAGCAGTACTTC	CASSLGLAETYEQYF
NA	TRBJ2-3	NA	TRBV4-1	TGCGCCAGCAGCCCTTTTTCCGGGGCAGATACGCAGTATTTT	CASSPFSGADTQYF
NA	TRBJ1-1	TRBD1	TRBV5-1	TGCGCCAGCAGCCAAAAGTTCCAGGGGGCCCCCGTGGGGGCTTTCTTT	CASSQKFQGAPVGAFF
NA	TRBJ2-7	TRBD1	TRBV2	TGTGCCAGCAGGAAGGAGGCAGGGGGCTCGTACGAGCAGTACTTC	CASRKEAGGSYEQYF
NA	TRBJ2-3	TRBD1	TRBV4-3	TGCTCCCGGACAGGGAAAGCTCGCACAGATACGCAGTATTTT	CSRTGKARTDTQYF
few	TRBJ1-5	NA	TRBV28	TGTGCCAGCAGTTCCCGGCAGCCCCAGCATTTT	CASSSRQPQHF
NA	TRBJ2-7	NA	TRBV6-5	TGTGCCAGCAGTCCGGGACTTCTCTCCTACGAGCAGTACTTC	CASSPGLLSYEQYF
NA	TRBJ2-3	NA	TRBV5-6	TGTGCCAGCAGCTACGAGATATCAGATACGCAGTATTTT	CASSYEISDTQYF
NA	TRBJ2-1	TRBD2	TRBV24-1	TGTGCCACCAGTCCGGGGGGAGCGGGAGCTTCTGGCGATGAGCAGTTCTTC	CATSPGGAGASGDEQFF
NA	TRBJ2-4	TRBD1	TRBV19	TGTGCCAGTAGTTTCGAGACAGGGACGGTGAACATTCAGTACTTC	CASSFETGTVNIQYF
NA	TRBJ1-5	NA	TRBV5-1	TGCGCCAGCAGCTCTGGGGAGGGTATGGGCAATCAGCCCCAGCATTTT	CASSSGEGMGNQPQHF
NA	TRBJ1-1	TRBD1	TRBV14	TGTGCCAGCAGCCCTCTGGGACAGGGTTACACTGAAGCTTTCTTT	CASSPLGQGYTEAFF
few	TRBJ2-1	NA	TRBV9	TGTGCCAGCAGTATACCACTAGGAAATGAGCAGTTCTTC	CASSIPLGNEQFF
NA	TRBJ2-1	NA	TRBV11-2	TGTGCCAGCAGCTTAGATCCCAGTCTTTACAATGAGCAGTTCTTC	CASSLDPSLYNEQFF
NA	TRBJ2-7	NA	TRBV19	TGTGCCAGTAGTATACAGGGGTACGAGCAGTACTTC	CASSIQGYEQYF
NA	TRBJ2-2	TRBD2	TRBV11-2	TGTGCCAGCAGTTCAATAGCGGGAGACCTCACCGGGGAGCTGTTTTTT	CASSSIAGDLTGELFF
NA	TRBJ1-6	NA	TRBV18	TGTGCCAGCTCACTCGGGACTGCCAATTCACCCCTCCACTTT	CASSLGTANSPLHF
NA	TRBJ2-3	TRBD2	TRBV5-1	TGCGCCAGCAGGGCCACAGTAGCGGGCGGCACAGATACGCAGTATTTT	CASRATVAGGTDTQYF
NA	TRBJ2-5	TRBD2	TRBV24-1	TGTGCCACCAGTGGGGGAGGGGACCAAGAGACCCAGTACTTC	CATSGGGDQETQYF
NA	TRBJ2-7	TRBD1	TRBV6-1	TGTGCCAGCAGTGAACCCGGACAGGTCTCCTACGAGCAGTACTTC	CASSEPGQVSYEQYF
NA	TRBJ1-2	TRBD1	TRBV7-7	TGTGCTAGCAGCCCCCTATTGGGACAGGGGAACGGCTACACCTTC	CASSPLLGQGNGYTF
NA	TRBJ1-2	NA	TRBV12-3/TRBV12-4	TGTGCCAGCAGTCAACAGGGCGCCTATGGCTACACCTTC	CASSQQGAYGYTF
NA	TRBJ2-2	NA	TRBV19	TGTGCCAGTAGTAGTGGCCGGAACACCGGGGAGCTGTTTTTT	CASSSGRNTGELFF
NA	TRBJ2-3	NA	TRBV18	TGTGCCAGCTCACTCCACGGTGGTCGGGACAAAGTTAGGGATACGCAGTATTTT	CASSLHGGRDKVRDTQYF
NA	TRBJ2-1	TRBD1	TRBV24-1	TGTGCCACTTCCTGGGGACAGGGGGCCTACAATGAGCAGTTCTTC	CATSWGQGAYNEQFF
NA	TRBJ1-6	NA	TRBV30	TGTGCCTGGAGTGTGAGGGAAAATTCACCCCTCCACTTT	CAWSVRENSPLHF
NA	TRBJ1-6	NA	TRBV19	TGTGCCAGTAGCCACCCGAGGGCAGCCCTCCACTTT	CASSHPRAALHF
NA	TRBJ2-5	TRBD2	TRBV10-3	TGTGCCATCAGTGACCTAGCGGGAGGCCAAGAGACCCAGTACTTC	CAISDLAGGQETQYF
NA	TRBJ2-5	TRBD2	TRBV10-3	TGTGCCAGTCGGGACCCAGGGACTAGCGGGAAAGAGACCCAGTACTTC	CASRDPGTSGKETQYF
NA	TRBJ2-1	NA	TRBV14	TGTGCCAGCAGTCGAAACAGTAGAATGCTGCAGTTCTTC	CASSRNSRMLQFF
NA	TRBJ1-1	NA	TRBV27	TGTGCCAGCAGTCCTACCACAGGGCACGCTTTCTTT	CASSPTTGHAFF